In its sample, the clone carrying this T cell receptor beta chain was seen a few times. Its antigen is currently unknown. Production of TCR cDNA was by 5'RACE template switching, which also added a universal primer site and UMIs. Each CDR3 protein is one row after TCRdb ran MiXCR on the 5' RACE reads. Of a few hundred thousand distinct CDR3 sequences in the sample, about 5.2% were seen once. The CDR3 loop spans 16 amino acids. The germline CDR1 and CDR2 sequences are SGDLS and YYNGEE. V lost 3 bases to trimming and J lost 2 bases, with 15 bases between them. This sample was taken from a study of T cells after yellow fever vaccination. Study-level background: Any fraction with a low cell number was prepared using SMART-Seq v4 Ultra Low Input. Study conclusions and caveats: Peaking on day 5 versus 15, the secondary response was faster but weaker. Detected again after the booster were most primary-vaccination clones, at approximately 95% CD4 and about 90% CD8.

The source was CD4+ T cells sorted from PBMCs, collected on the day of the yellow fever booster vaccination. The sequence was collected from a man aged 18 to 35 who received the YFV17D yellow fever vaccine. The chain joins TRBV9 to TRBJ1-3, with D unresolved. The CDR3: CASSGSMGRAGNTIYF. CDR3 bases: TGTGCCAGCAGCGGGTCAATGGGCAGAGCTGGAAACACCATATATTTT.